This T cell receptor (beta chain) comes out of a study of T cell responses to AZD1222 COVID-19 vaccine. Profiling relied on immunoSEQ multiplex PCR, and the TCRdb table lists in-frame clones only, not all of them. The repertoire consists of about 130,000 clones, with about 90% occurring once and the leading ten covering around 1.5%. Germline lookup yields CDR1 SGHNT and CDR2 YYREEE (reference sequence). With 1 base removed from V and 5 bases from J, the gap between germline ends came to 9 bases. CDR3 size: 13 residues. This TCR was recovered from an adult in good health. Here the sequenced sample was peripheral blood, taken on day 0 of AZD1222 vaccination. The V and J genes are TRBV5-4 and TRBJ1-1; a weak D match, TRBD1 (5 bases). In DNA, the CDR3 is TGTGCCAGCAGCTTGCAGGGTGGAACTGAAGCTTTCTTT. Protein product: CASSLQGGTEAFF.